The 10 T cell receptor beta chains given below trace back to one sample, sequenced in a study of identical twins. Via MiXCR, TCRdb re-called the 5' RACE reads, giving one row per CDR3 protein. This sample has about 330,000 distinct CDR3 sequences, with 9% to 15% found just once. These data were also filed under a second study, of yellow fever vaccine responses in identical twins.

The sequenced sample was CD8+ T cells sorted from blood. These receptors originate from a young woman in good health.

V usage is TRBV12-3 or TRBV12-4 and J usage is TRBJ2-7; 7 bases map to TRBD2. The ends lost 3 bases at V and 6 bases at J; junction bases unmatched: 5. The CDR3 loop spans 13 amino acids. CDR3 sequence (DNA): TGTGCCAGCAGTTTTAAGGCGGGAGCCGAGCAGTACTTC. Its translation: CASSFKAGAEQYF.

Written as DNA, the CDR3 is TGTGCCAGCAGTTTCAGGGCCCCGGGCAGCAATCAGCCCCAGCATTTT. The encoded protein is CASSFRAPGSNQPQHF. This chain connects TRBV12-3 or TRBV12-4 to TRBJ1-5, with D perhaps matching TRBD1 (5 bases). There are 16 residues in the CDR3. V was shortened by 3 bases and J by 1 base, with 13 bases between the two germline ends.

The V and J genes are TRBV2 and TRBJ1-2; weak D call: TRBD1 (6 bases). Trimming stripped 1 base from V and 3 bases from J, with 9 bases between. This CDR3 contains 14 residues. Germline V gene sequence: CDR1 SNHLY, CDR2 FYNNEI. The CDR3 protein is CASSEGGADYGYTF. In DNA, the CDR3 is TGTGCCAGCAGTGAAGGGGGGGCCGACTATGGCTACACCTTC.

This clonotype has only a few counts. This chain uses TRBV4-1 with TRBJ2-7, with D possibly TRBD2 on 6 matching bases. Per the germline V gene, CDR1 is MGHRA and CDR2 is YSYEKL. The V end was cut by 1 base, the J end by 3 bases, with 13 bases between. There are 15 residues in the CDR3. CDR3 loop: CASSQVGGVLYEQYF. The CDR3 DNA reads as TGCGCCAGCAGCCAAGTTGGAGGGGTCCTCTACGAGCAGTACTTC.

This clonotype showed up just once. V is TRBV12-3 or TRBV12-4 and J is TRBJ2-7, with no clear D. Trimming removed 0 bases at V and 3 bases at J, with 9 bases between. The CDR3 totals 14 residues. The CDR3 coding sequence is TGTGCCAGCAGTTTAGCGGTACCATTCTACGAGCAGTACTTC. It specifies CASSLAVPFYEQYF.

The rearrangement joins TRBV7-3 to TRBJ2-1; weak D call: TRBD2 (6 bases). The germline gives CDR1 SGHTA, CDR2 FQGTGA. With 2 bases removed from V and 2 bases from J, the gap between germline ends came to 10 bases. This CDR3 has 15 amino acids. Here the CDR3 DNA reads TGTGCCAGCAGCTTAGGCAGCGGGCCCTACAATGAGCAGTTCTTC. This translates into CASSLGSGPYNEQFF.

The genes are TRBV7-2 and TRBJ2-1; possible D gene TRBD2, 6 bases. The V and J ends lost 1 base and 12 bases respectively, with 22 bases between them. The germline gives CDR1 SGHTA, CDR2 FQGNSA. The CDR3 is made up of 16 amino acids. CDR3: CASSLGRAVMRSPQFF. The CDR3 nucleotides read TGTGCCAGCAGCTTAGGGAGGGCAGTCATGCGGTCGCCGCAGTTCTTC.

V usage is TRBV20-1 and J usage is TRBJ1-3, with TRBD1 as a possible D gene (5 bases). In germline, CDR1 is DFQATT, CDR2 SNEGSKA (reference sequence). V lost 3 bases and J 0 bases, leaving 6 bases between the germline ends. CDR3 length: 13 amino acids. The DNA for the CDR3 is TGCAGTGCTAGGACAGACTCTGGAAACACCATATATTTT. It encodes CSARTDSGNTIYF.

CDR3 in amino acids: CASSPTERGSAEAFF. CDR3 in DNA: TGTGCCAGCAGCCCCACGGAGCGAGGGTCCGCTGAAGCTTTCTTT. V is TRBV3-1 and J is TRBJ1-1; D gene uncertain. The CDR3 extends over 15 amino acids. The V and J ends lost 4 bases and 6 bases respectively, with 18 bases between them. The germline CDR1 and CDR2 sequences are LGHDT and YNNKEL (reference sequence).

The sample holds a few counts of this clonotype. CDR3 bases: TGTGCCAGCAGCCGTAAGCGGGAGGAGAACACCGGGGAGCTGTTTTTT. This gives the protein CASSRKREENTGELFF. The chain joins TRBV7-9 to TRBJ2-2; TRBD2 aligns across 9 bases. The CDR3 contains 16 residues. After removal of 5 bases from V and 1 base from J, the junction contained 5 bases not matched to a gene. Per the germline V gene, CDR1 is SEHNR and CDR2 is FQNEAQ (reference sequence).